This T cell receptor beta chain was identified during a study of cytomegalovirus exposure and HLA in healthy donors. With 60 Vbeta and 13 Jbeta primers, the PCR was carried out. Per the authors' pipeline: An analysis performed later counted 74 million or so unique TCR beta chains (roughly 9.9 million of them shared). Clones were read by immunoSEQ multiplex PCR, and TCRdb kept only the in-frame ones, dropping some. Clone size and the V and J calls come from that table; the DNA yielded D and trimming. The sample records 75,000 to 90,000 clones, more than 70% being singletons. In the case of this clone: The target antigen is unknown.

V shed 6 bases and J shed 4 bases, with 16 bases lying between them. The CDR3 sequence is 15 residues long. In germline, CDR1 is MNHNS, CDR2 SASEGT. Among the donors, all were healthy bone marrow donors. The donors, nominally healthy at sampling, likely had unrecorded immune exposures. Regarding the study as a whole: A prior analysis recorded that most TCR beta V segments were productive about 87% or about 30% of the time.

Input material: PBMCs. This receptor was identified in a man aged 55 to 69 in good health and CMV-seronegative. V is TRBV6-1 and J is TRBJ1-3; D is unresolved. The CDR3 DNA reads as TGTGCCAGCAGCGGAGGGCCTCTGAGCGGAAACACCATATATTTT. It specifies CASSGGPLSGNTIYF.